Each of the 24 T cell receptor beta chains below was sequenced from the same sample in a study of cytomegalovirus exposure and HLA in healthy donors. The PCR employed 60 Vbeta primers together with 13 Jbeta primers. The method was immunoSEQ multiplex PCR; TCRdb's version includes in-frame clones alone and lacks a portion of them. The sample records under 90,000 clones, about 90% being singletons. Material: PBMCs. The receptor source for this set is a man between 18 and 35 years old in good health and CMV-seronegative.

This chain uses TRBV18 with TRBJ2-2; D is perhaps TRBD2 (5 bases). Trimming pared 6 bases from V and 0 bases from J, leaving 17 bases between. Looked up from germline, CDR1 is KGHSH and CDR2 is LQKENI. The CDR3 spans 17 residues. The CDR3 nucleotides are TGTGCCAGCTCCCTCCTGGGGAGAGAAACGAACACCGGGGAGCTGTTTTTT. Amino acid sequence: CASSLLGRETNTGELFF.

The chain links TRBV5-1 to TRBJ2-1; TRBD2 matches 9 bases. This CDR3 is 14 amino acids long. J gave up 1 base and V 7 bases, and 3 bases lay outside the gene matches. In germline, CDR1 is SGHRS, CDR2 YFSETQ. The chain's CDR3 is CASVAGESYNEQFF. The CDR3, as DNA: TGCGCCAGCGTAGCGGGAGAGTCCTACAATGAGCAGTTCTTC.

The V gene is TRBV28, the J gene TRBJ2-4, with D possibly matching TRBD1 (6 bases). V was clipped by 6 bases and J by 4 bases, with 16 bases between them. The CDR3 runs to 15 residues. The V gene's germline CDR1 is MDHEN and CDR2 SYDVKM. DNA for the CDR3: TGTGCCAGCAGCTTGCCCCAGGGGTCGAAAAACATTCAGTACTTC. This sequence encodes CASSLPQGSKNIQYF. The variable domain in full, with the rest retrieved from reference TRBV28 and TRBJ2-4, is DVKVTQSSRYLVKRTGEKVFLECVQDMDHENMFWYRQDPGLGLRLIYFSYDVKMKEKGDIPEGYSVSREKKERFSLILESASTNQTSMYLCASSLPQGSKNIQYFGAGTRLSVL.

Here the CDR3 DNA reads TGTGCCAGCAGCCCGGGACTAGCGGCCTACAATGAGCAGTTCTTC. Encoded protein: CASSPGLAAYNEQFF. This chain joins TRBV5-6 and TRBJ2-1, with TRBD2 matching 11 bases. The CDR3 sequence is 15 residues long. CDR1 and CDR2 (germline): SGHDT, YYEEEE. V dropped 4 bases and J dropped 2; count of bases not matched to a gene: 2.

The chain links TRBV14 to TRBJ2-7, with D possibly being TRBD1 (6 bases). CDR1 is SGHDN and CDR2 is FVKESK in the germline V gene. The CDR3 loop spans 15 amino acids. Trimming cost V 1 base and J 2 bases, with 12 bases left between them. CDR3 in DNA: TGTGCCAGCAGCCAAGGAACAGGGAGTGCCTACGAGCAGTACTTC. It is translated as CASSQGTGSAYEQYF.

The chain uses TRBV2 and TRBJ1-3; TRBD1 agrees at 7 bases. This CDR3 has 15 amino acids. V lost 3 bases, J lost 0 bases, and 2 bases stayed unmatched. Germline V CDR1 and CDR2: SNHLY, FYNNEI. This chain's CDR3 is CASSEGQYSGNTIYF. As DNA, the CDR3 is TGTGCCAGCAGTGAGGGACAGTACTCTGGAAACACCATATATTTT.

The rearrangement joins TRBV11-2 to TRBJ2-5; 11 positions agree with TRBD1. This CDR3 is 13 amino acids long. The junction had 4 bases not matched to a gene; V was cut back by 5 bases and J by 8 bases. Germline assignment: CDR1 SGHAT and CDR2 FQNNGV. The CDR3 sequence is CASSPGTGGTQYF. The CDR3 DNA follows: TGTGCCAGCAGCCCGGGGACAGGGGGAACCCAGTACTTC. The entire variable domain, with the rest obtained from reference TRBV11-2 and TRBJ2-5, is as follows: EAGVAQSPRYKIIEKRQSVAFWCNPISGHATLYWYQQILGQGPKLLIQFQNNGVVDDSQLPKDRFSAERLKGVDSTLKIQPAKLEDSAVYLCASSPGTGGTQYFGPGTRLLVL.

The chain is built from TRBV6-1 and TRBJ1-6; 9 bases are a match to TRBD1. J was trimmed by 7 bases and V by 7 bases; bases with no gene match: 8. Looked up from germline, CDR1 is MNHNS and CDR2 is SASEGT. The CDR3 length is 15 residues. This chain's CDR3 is CASILQGAVNSPLHF. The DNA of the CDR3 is TGTGCCAGCATCCTACAGGGGGCGGTCAATTCACCCCTCCACTTT.

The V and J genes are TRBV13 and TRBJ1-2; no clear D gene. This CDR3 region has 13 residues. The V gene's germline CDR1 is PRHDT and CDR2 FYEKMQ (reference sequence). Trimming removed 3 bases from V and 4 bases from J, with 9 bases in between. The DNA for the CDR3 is TGTGCCAGCAGCTTGCGTGAGAGCTATGGCTACACCTTC. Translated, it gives CASSLRESYGYTF.

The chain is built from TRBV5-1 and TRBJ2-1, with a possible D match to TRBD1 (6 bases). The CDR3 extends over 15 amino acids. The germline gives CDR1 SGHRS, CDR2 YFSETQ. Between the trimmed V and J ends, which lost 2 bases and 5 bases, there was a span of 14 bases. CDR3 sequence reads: CASSLERGSNNEQFF. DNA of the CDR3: TGCGCCAGCAGCTTAGAGAGGGGGTCTAACAATGAGCAGTTCTTC.

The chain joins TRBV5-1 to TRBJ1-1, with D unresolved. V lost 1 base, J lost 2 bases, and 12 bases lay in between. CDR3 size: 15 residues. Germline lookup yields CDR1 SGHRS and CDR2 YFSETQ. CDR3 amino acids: CASSLFQEGNTEAFF. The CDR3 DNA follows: TGCGCCAGCAGCTTGTTCCAGGAGGGAAACACTGAAGCTTTCTTT.

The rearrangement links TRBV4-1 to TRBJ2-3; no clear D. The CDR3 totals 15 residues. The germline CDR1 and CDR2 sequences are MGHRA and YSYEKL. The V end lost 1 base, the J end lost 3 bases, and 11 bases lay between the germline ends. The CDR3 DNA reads TGCGCCAGCAGCCAAGCACAACAGCCAACAGATACGCAGTATTTT. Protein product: CASSQAQQPTDTQYF.

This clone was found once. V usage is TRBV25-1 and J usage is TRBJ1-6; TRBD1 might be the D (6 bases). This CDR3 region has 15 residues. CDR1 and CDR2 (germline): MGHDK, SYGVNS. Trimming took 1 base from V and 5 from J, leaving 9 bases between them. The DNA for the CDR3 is TGTGCCAGCAGTGAATCACAGGGTAATAATTCACCCCTCCACTTT. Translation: CASSESQGNNSPLHF. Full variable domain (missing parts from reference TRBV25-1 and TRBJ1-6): EADIYQTPRYLVIGTGKKITLECSQTMGHDKMYWYQQDPGMELHLIHYSYGVNSTEKGDLSSESTVSRIRTEHFPLTLESARPSHTSQYLCASSESQGNNSPLHFGNGTRLTVT.

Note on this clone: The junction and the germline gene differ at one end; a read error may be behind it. The CDR3 DNA follows: TGTTCCAGCAGCCCGGCGGGGTCCTACGAGCAGTACTTC. Translating it yields CSSSPAGSYEQYF. V and J are TRBV7-9 and TRBJ2-7; D possibly corresponds to TRBD2 (6 bases). Germline V gene sequence: CDR1 SEHNR, CDR2 FQNEAQ (reference sequence). The CDR3 covers 13 residues.

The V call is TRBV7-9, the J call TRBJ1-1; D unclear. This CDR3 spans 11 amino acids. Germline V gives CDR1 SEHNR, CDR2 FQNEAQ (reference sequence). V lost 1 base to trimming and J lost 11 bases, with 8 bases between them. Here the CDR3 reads CASSLDGVAFF. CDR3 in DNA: TGTGCCAGCAGCTTAGACGGTGTGGCTTTCTTT.

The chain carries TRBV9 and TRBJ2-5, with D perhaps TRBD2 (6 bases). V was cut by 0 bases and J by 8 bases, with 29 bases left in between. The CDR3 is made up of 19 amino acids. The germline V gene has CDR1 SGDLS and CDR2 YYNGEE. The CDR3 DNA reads TGTGCCAGCAGCGTAGATTCCCTTCAAGGGCGAGGGGCGCGGGGTACCCAGTACTTC. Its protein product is CASSVDSLQGRGARGTQYF. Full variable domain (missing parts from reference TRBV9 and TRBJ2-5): DSGVTQTPKHLITATGQRVTLRCSPRSGDLSVYWYQQSLDQGLQFLIQYYNGEERAKGNILERFSAQQFPDLHSELNLSSLELGDSALYFCASSVDSLQGRGARGTQYFGPGTRLLVL.

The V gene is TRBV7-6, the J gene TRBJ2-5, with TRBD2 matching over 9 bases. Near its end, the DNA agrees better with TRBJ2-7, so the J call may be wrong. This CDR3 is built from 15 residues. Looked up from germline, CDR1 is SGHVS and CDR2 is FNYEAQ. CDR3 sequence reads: CASSFRTSDSYEQYF. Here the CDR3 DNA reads TGTGCCAGCAGCTTTAGGACTAGCGACTCCTACGAGCAGTACTTC.

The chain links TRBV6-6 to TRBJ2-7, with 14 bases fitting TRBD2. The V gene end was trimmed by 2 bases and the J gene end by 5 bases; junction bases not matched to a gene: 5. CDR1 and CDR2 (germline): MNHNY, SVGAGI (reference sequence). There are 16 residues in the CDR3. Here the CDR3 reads CASSYIGTSGSHEQYF. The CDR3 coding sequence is TGTGCCAGCAGTTACATCGGGACTAGCGGGAGCCACGAGCAGTACTTC.

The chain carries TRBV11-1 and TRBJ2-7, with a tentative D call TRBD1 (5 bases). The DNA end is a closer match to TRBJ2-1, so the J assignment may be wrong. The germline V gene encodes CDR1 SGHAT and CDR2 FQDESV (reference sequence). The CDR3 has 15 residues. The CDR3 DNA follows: TGTGCCAGCAGCGAACTCAGGGTAACCTACAATGAGCAGTTCTTC. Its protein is CASSELRVTYNEQFF.

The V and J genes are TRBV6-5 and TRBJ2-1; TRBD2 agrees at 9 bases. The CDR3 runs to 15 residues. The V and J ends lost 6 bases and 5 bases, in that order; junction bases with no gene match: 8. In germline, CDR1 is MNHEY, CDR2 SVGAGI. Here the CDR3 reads CASRTLAGPDNEQFF. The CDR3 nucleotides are TGTGCCAGCAGGACGCTAGCGGGACCTGACAATGAGCAGTTCTTC.

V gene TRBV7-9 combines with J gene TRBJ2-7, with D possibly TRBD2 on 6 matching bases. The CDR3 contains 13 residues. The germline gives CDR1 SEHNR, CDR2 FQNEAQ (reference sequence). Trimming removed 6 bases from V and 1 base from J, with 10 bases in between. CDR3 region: CASRSRESYEQYF. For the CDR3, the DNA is TGTGCCAGCAGGAGCCGGGAGTCCTACGAGCAGTACTTC.

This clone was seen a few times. The CDR3 DNA follows: TGTGCCAGCAGCGTAGATCGGGGGTACCAAGAGACCCAGTACTTC. Translation: CASSVDRGYQETQYF. V and J are TRBV9 and TRBJ2-5; tentative D call: TRBD2 (6 bases). The V and J ends lost 0 bases and 0 bases respectively, with 9 bases between them. Germline loops: CDR1 SGDLS, CDR2 YYNGEE. The CDR3 contains 15 residues.

The CDR3 DNA reads as TGCAGCGTTGGAGACAGGGGCTACGAGCAGTACTTC. Translated, it gives CSVGDRGYEQYF. This rearrangement joins TRBV29-1 to TRBJ2-7; 8 positions match TRBD1. The V gene end was trimmed by 4 bases and the J gene end by 3 bases; junction bases not matched to a gene: 2. This CDR3 is built from 12 residues. Germline lookup yields CDR1 SQVTM and CDR2 ANQGSEA.

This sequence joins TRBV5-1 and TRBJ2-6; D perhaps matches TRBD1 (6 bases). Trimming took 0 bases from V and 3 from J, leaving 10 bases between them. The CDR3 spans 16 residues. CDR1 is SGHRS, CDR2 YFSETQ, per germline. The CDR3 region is CASSLGPGDGANVLTF. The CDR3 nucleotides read TGCGCCAGCAGCTTGGGCCCAGGGGATGGGGCCAACGTCCTGACTTTC.